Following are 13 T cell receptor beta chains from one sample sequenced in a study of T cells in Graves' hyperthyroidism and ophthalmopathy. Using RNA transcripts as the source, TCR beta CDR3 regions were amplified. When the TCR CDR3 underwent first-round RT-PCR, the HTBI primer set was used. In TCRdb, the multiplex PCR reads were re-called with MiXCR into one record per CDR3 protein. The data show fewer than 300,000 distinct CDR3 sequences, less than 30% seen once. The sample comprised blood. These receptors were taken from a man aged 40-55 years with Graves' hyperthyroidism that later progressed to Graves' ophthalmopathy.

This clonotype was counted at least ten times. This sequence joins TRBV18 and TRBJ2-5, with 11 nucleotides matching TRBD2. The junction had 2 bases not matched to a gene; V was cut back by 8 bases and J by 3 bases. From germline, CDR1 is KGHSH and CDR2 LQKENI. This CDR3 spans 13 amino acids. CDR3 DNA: TGTGCCAGCGCGGGACTAGCGGAAGAGACCCAGTACTTC. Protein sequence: CASAGLAEETQYF.

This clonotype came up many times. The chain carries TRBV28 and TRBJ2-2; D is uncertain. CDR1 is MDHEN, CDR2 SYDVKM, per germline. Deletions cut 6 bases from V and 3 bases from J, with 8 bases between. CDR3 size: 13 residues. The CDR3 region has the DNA TGTGCCAGCAGCCGACTCTACACCGGGGAGCTGTTTTTT. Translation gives CASSRLYTGELFF.

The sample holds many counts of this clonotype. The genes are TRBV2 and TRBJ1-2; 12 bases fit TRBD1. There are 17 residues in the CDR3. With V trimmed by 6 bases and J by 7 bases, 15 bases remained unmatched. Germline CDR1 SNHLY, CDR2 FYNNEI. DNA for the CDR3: TGTGCCAGCAGCCTCTACCTTCCGGGACAGGGGGCGTCTGGCTACACCTTC. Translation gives CASSLYLPGQGASGYTF. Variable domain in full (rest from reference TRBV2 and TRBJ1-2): EPEVTQTPSHQVTQMGQEVILRCVPISNHLYFYWYRQILGQKVEFLVSFYNNEISEKSEIFDDQFSVERPDGSNFTLKIRSTKLEDSAMYFCASSLYLPGQGASGYTFGSGTRLTVV.

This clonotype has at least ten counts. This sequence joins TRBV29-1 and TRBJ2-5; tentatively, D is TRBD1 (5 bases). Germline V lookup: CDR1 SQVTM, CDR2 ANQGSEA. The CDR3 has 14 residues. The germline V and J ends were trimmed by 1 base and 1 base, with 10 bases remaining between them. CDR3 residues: CSVEGGSPQETQYF. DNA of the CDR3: TGCAGCGTTGAAGGGGGCAGTCCCCAAGAGACCCAGTACTTC.

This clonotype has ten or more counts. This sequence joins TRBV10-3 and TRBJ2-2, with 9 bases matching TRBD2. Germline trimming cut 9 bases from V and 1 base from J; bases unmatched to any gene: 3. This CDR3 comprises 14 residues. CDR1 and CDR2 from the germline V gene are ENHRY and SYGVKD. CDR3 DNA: TGTGCCATAACGACTAGCGGGAACACCGGGGAGCTGTTTTTT. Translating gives CAITTSGNTGELFF.

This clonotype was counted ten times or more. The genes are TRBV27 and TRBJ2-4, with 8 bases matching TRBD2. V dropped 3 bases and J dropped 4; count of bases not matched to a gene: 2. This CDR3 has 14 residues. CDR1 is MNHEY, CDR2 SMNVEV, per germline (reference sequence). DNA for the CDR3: TGTGCCAGCAGTTTCGCGGGGGGAAAAAACATTCAGTACTTC. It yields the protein CASSFAGGKNIQYF.

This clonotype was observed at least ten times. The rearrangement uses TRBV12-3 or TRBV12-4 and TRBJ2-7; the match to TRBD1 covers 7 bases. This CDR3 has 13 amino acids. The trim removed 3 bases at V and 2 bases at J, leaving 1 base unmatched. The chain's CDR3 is CASSFTGAYEQYF. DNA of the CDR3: TGTGCCAGCAGTTTCACAGGGGCCTACGAGCAGTACTTC.

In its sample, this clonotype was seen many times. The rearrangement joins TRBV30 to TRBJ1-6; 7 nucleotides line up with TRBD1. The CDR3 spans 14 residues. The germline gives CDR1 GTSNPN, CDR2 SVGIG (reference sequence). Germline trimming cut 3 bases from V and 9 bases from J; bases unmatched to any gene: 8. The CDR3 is CAWRGTARGSPLHF. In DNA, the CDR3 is TGTGCCTGGAGGGGGACAGCCCGCGGTTCACCCCTCCACTTT.

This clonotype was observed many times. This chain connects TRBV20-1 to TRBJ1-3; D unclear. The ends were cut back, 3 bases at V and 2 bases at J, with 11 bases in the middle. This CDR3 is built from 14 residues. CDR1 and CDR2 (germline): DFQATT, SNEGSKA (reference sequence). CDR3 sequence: CSARQERAGNTIYF. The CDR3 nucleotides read TGCAGTGCTAGGCAGGAGAGAGCTGGAAACACCATATATTTT.

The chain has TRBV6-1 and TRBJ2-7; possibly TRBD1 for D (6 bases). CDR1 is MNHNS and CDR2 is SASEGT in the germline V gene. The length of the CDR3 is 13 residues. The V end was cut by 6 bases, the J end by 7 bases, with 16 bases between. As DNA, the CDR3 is TGTGCCAGCAGGGGGGCGTCGGTGTGGGAGCAGTACTTC. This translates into CASRGASVWEQYF.

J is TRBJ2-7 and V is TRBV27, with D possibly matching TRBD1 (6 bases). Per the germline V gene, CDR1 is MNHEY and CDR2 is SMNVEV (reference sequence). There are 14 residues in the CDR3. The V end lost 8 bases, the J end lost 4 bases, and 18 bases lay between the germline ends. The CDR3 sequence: CASGETGGIYEQYF. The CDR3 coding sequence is TGTGCCAGCGGAGAGACAGGAGGTATTTACGAGCAGTACTTC.

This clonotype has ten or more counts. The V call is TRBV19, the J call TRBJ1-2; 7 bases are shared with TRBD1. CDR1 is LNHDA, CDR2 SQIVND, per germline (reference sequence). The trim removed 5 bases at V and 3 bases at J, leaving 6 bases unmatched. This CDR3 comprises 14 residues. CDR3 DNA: TGTGCCAGTAGTGAGACAGGGCGGCACTATGGCTACACCTTC. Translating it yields CASSETGRHYGYTF.

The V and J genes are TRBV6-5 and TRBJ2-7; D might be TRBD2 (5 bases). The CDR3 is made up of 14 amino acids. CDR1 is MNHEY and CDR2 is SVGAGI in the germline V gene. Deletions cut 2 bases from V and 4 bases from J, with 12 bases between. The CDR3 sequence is CASSYTRLSYEQYF. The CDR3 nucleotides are TGTGCCAGCAGTTACACGAGACTAAGTTACGAGCAGTACTTC.